Detailed here is one T cell receptor beta chain. The assay was immunoSEQ multiplex PCR, and TCRdb's table has in-frame clones only and misses some. The repertoire holds approximately 26,000 clones, with around 72% as singletons. CDR3 length: 14 amino acids. The junction had 3 bases not matched to a gene; V was cut back by 1 base and J by 3 bases. Germline V gene sequence: CDR1 SGHTA, CDR2 FQGNSA. Single viable CD3+CD4+CD8-CD45RO+ cells were sorted as the memory CD4+ T cells. Donors' CMV status reflects serum IgG against pp150, pp28, p38, p52. After thawing, CD4+ T cells were positively selected. The source of the sample is a study of memory CD4+ T cells and cytomegalovirus serostatus.

The rearrangement links TRBV7-2 to TRBJ2-7; 7 positions agree with TRBD2. The sample comprised memory CD4+ T cells from blood. This receptor was taken from an adult in good health and CMV-seronegative. The CDR3: CASSLVGGGYEQYF. CDR3 coding DNA: TGTGCCAGCAGCTTAGTGGGGGGGGGCTACGAGCAGTACTTC.